This T cell receptor (beta chain) was documented in a study of shared clonotypes between healthy human individuals. Study-level information: The study enrolled two women and a few men aged 18 to 49.

Clones were sequenced by immunoSEQ multiplex PCR, and TCRdb holds only the in-frame ones, with some missing. The top ten hold 1% to 1.5% of the sample, which has under 2,000,000 clones, about 95% seen once. General study findings and limits: When compared with the clonotypes that were shared by all four sorted-subset donors, the non-shared clonotypes turned out to have lower generation probabilities. The rarefaction results pointed to incomplete sorted-subset sequencing despite large depth.

Positively selected for CCR7, the CD45RO-negative cells used as naive CD8 cells excluded terminally differentiated effector memory CD45RA+ cells. As to this clone: Its antigen is not known.

The V and J ends lost 3 bases and 3 bases, in that order; junction bases with no gene match: 6. Germline V gene data show CDR1 as SQVTM and CDR2 as ANQGSEA. CDR3 length: 14 residues. This clonotype was sampled from a young man in good health. Sequenced material: naive CD8+ T cells sorted from blood. The rearrangement links TRBV29-1 to TRBJ2-3, with 7 bases identical to TRBD2. For the CDR3, the DNA is TGCAGCGTTGATCAGCGGGGCATTACAGATACGCAGTATTTT. Translated, it gives CSVDQRGITDTQYF.